This TCR beta chain was recovered during a study of OX40 agonist ivuxolimab in advanced cancers. Using immunoSEQ multiplex PCR, the repertoire was profiled, and TCRdb retains in-frame clones only, with some absent. The sample includes approximately 71,000 clones, 65% to 85% of them seen just once. The origin of this receptor is an adult with an advanced solid tumor such as melanoma, head and neck, liver or kidney cancer. The sequenced sample was CD4+ or CD8+ T cells sorted from blood, obtained in a trial of the OX40 agonist ivuxolimab.

CDR3 sequence reads: CASRQWGPGNEKLFF. CDR3 in DNA: TGTGCCAGCAGGCAGTGGGGGCCAGGGAATGAAAAACTGTTTTTT. The chain carries TRBV6-6 and TRBJ1-4, with a tentative D call TRBD1 (6 bases). The CDR3 sequence is 15 residues long. Germline assignment: CDR1 MNHNY and CDR2 SVGAGI (reference sequence). Trimming pared 6 bases from V and 5 bases from J, leaving 16 bases between.